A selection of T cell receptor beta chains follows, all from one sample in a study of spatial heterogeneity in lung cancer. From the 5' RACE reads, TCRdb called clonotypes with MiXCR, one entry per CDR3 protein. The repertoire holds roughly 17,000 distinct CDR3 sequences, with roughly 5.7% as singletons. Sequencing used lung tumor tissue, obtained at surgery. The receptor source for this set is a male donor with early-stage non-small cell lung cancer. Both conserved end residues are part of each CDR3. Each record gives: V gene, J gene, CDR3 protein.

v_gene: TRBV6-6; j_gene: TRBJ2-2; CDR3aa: CASSYSGTGGTGELFF
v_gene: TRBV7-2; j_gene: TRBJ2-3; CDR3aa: CASSLEFGLAGGDF
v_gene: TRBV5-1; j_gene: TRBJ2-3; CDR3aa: CASSLSGVSSSTDTQYF
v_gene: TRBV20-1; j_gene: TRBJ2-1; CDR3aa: CSASGFIYNEQFF
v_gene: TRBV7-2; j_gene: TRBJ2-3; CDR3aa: CASSLRKSTDTQYF
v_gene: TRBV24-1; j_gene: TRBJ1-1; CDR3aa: CATSDLLGARENTEAFF
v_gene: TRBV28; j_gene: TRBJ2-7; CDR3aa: CASSPVVPGDTYEQYF
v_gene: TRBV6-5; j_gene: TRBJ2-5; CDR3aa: CASSWGQGTQETQYF
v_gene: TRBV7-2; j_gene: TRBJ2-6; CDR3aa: CASNYLWGGTYSGANVLTF
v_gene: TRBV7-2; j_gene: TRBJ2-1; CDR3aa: CASSLASGANEQFF
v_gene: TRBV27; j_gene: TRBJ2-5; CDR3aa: CASRGLAGGEETQYF
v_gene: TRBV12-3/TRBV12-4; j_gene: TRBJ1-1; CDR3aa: CASRGNRGTEAFF
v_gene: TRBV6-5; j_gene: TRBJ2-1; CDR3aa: CASARVVYNEQFF
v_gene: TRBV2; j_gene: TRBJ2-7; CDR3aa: CASSDGIVTLYEQYF
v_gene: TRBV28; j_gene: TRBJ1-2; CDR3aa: CASRERGPYGYTF
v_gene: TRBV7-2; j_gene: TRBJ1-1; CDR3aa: CASSLGWDSEAFF
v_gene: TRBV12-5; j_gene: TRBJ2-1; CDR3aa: CASGSGTGYYNEQFF
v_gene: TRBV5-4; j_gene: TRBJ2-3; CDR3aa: CASSLQGSTDTQYF
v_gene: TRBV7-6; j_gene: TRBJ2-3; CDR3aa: CASSLGGGADTQYF
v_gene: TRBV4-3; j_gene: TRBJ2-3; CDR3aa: CASTNQTSMYLCASRADTQYF
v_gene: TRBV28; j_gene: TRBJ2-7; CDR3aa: CASSLSWGQYF
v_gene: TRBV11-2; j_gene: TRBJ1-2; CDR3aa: CASSPAGGIDGYTF
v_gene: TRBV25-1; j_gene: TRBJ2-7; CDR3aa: CASSESLAGREQYF
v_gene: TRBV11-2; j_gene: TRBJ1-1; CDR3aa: CASSLVNRGGTEAFF
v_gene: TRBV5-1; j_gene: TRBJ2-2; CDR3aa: CASSLNSANTGELFF
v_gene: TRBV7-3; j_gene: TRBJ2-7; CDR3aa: CASSPDRGRSGYEQYF
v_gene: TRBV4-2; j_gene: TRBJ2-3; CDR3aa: CASSQELAGADTQYF
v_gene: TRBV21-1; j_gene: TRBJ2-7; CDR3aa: CASSTSRSRDSHLGYEQYF
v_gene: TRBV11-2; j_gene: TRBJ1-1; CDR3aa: CASSFIGGGIGNTEAFF
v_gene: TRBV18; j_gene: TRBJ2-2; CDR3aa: CASSPLKSPGQGSGELFF
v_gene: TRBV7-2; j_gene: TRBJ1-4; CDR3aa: CASSPLRGAGEKLFF
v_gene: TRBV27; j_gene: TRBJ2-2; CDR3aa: CASSLTSLETGELFF
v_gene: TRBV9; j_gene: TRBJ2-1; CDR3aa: CASSPPAGTLNEQFF
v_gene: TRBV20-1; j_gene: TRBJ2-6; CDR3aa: CSAGGSGANVLTF
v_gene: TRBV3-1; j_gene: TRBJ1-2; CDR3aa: CASSQTGDYGYTF
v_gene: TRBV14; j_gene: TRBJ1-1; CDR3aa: CASSIHLTEAFF
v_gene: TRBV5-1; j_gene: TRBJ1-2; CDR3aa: CASRPQTTGTYGYTF
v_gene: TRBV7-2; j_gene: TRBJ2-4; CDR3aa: CASSLVAGTGKNIQYF
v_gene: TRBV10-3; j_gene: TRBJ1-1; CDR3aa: CAISGTGNTEAFF
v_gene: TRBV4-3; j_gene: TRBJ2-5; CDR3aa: CASSQGQGSQETQYF
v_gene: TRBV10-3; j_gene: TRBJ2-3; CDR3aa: CAISESGLTDTQYF
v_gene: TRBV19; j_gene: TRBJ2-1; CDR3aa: CASSPTGGSYNEQFF
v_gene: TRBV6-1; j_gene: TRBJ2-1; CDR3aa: CASSPLRVSSYNEQFF
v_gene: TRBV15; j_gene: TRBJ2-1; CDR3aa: CATSILTPAPGGGEQFF
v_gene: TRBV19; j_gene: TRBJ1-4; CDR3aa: CASSPGTVPNEKLFF
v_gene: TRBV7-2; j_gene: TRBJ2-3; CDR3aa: CASSQRGGQNTDTQYF